This T cell receptor (beta chain) was found in a study of blood T cell repertoires in COVID-19. Study context: Donors in the United States, Italy and Spain gave samples during acute or convalescent COVID-19. PBMCs, B-cell-depleted T cells, or T cells were the source of the cDNA or gDNA that made up the material.

Germline loops: CDR1 MNHEY, CDR2 SVGAGI. The germline V and J ends were trimmed by 7 bases and 1 base, with 8 bases remaining between them. The CDR3 totals 13 residues. Authors' analysis steps: Reference gene primer amplification gave estimated nucleated cell counts. Clones were sequenced by immunoSEQ multiplex PCR, and TCRdb holds only the in-frame ones, with some missing. The D gene and trimming were derived from the DNA, and the V and J assignments and clone size from that table. The sample contains approximately 130,000 clones, approximately 87% of which appear only once. The clonotype was recovered from a man between 45 and 60 years old with acute or convalescent COVID-19. Sequenced: peripheral blood. The V call is TRBV6-5, the J call TRBJ1-5; D gene unclear. Here the CDR3 DNA reads TGTGCCAGCAAGAGGCAGAGCAATCAGCCCCAGCATTTT. Translation gives CASKRQSNQPQHF.